The present T cell receptor beta chain was sequenced within a study of low-dose radiotherapy and immunotherapy resistance in tumors. About the research overall: Cohort 2, a group dosed every two weeks at 1 Gy per fraction, received 13 Gy in total over 26 weeks. Intravenous nivolumab 240 mg every two weeks plus ipilimumab 1 mg/kg every six weeks was given to patients.

Time point indicated: after trial treatment. Treatment denoted: LDRT plus nivolumab, ipilimumab, low-dose cyclophosphamide and aspirin (RACIN trial). Primers used for first-strand cDNA, a TRAV- and TRBV-specific set, covered both alpha and beta chains. The authors ran 20 PCR cycles to amplify TCRs with a constant-region primer and V-primer adapter. TCRdb re-analysed the reads in MiXCR, keeping a single row per CDR3 protein. In the table there are 30,000 or so distinct CDR3 sequences, approximately 49% of which are singletons. The material sequenced was PBMCs, taken after low-dose radiotherapy plus immunotherapy. This TCR was recovered from a male donor with gallbladder cancer.

As DNA, the CDR3 is TGTGCCACCAGCAGTTTCGTGACCGGGGAGCTGTTTTTT. Encoded protein: CATSSFVTGELFF. V gene TRBV15 combines with J gene TRBJ2-2; no firm D call. CDR3 length: 13 amino acids. The ends were cut back, 3 bases at V and 5 bases at J, with 7 bases in the middle. Looked up from germline, CDR1 is LNHNV and CDR2 is YYDKDF (reference sequence).